One TCR beta chain is described in this entry. The antigen is unknown. Deletions cut 4 bases from V and 8 bases from J, with 20 bases between. This CDR3 spans 16 amino acids. Germline-derived CDR1 and CDR2 are SEHNR and FQNEAQ (reference sequence). The donors (healthy individuals) were bone marrow donors. The sample comes from a study of cytomegalovirus exposure and HLA in healthy donors. Study-wide results and caveats: Several of the most significant clusters appeared, in a later analysis, to be linked to common viral pathogens.

The PCR employed 60 Vbeta primers together with 13 Jbeta primers. The method was immunoSEQ multiplex PCR; TCRdb's version includes in-frame clones alone and lacks a portion of them. Counted here are 50,000 or so clones, around 70% occurring once; the ten biggest clones make up more than 9%. Source material: PBMCs. The chain uses TRBV7-9 and TRBJ1-4; a possible D gene is TRBD1 (5 bases). This receptor was identified in a woman in her 50s in good health and CMV-seronegative. The DNA for the CDR3 is TGTGCCAGCAGCTCCCCCGGGGGGGAAGGAAGCGAAAAACTGTTTTTT. Encoded protein: CASSSPGGEGSEKLFF.